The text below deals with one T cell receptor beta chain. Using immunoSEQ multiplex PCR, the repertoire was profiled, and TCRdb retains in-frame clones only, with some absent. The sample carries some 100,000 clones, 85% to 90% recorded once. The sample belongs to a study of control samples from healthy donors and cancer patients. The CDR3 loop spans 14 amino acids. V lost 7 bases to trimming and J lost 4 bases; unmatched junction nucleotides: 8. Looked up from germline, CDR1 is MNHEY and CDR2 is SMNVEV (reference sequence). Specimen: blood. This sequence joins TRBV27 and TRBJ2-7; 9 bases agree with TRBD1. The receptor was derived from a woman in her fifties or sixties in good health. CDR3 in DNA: TGTGCCAGCATTACGGACAGGGGACAATACGAGCAGTACTTC. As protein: CASITDRGQYEQYF.